These 28 T cell receptor beta chains originate from one sample sequenced in a study of blood T cell repertoires in COVID-19. The assay was immunoSEQ multiplex PCR, and TCRdb's table has in-frame clones only and misses some. The sample contains roughly 180,000 clones, 80% to 90% of which appear only once. The specimen was PBMCs or T cells enriched from blood (not recorded which). Receptors were obtained from a woman aged 50 to 60 in a cohort exposed to, infected with or recovered from COVID-19 (not recorded which).

The chain couples TRBV28 to TRBJ1-6; possible D gene TRBD1, 5 bases. This CDR3 region has 15 residues. Germline V lookup: CDR1 MDHEN, CDR2 SYDVKM. The V end lost 10 bases, the J end lost 14 bases, and 27 bases lay between the germline ends. CDR3 loop: CATYSGTERRGTLHF. CDR3 nucleotide sequence: TGTGCCACATACTCCGGGACTGAGAGACGTGGCACCCTCCACTTT.

V gene TRBV19 combines with J gene TRBJ2-4, with a tentative D call TRBD1 (6 bases). The CDR3 runs to 15 residues. Per the germline V gene, CDR1 is LNHDA and CDR2 is SQIVND (reference sequence). The V end lost 4 bases, the J end lost 7 bases, and 17 bases lay between the germline ends. The chain's CDR3 is CASSRGPDTGNIQYF. The CDR3 bases are TGTGCCAGTAGTAGGGGGCCGGACACGGGGAACATTCAGTACTTC.

This clone was seen more than once but under ten times. The gene calls are TRBV9 and TRBJ1-2; a weak D match, TRBD1 (6 bases). CDR1 is SGDLS, CDR2 YYNGEE, per germline. The V end lost 0 bases, the J end lost 5 bases, and 8 bases lay between the germline ends. This CDR3 region has 13 residues. This chain's CDR3 is CASSVGTDYGYTF. For the CDR3, the DNA is TGTGCCAGCAGCGTAGGGACAGATTATGGCTACACCTTC.

The chain employs TRBV4-1 and TRBJ2-7, with 8 positions matching TRBD2. This CDR3 region has 15 residues. The germline gives CDR1 MGHRA, CDR2 YSYEKL. Losses at the gene ends were 4 bases for V and 6 bases for J; bases not matched to a gene: 11. The DNA for the CDR3 is TGCGCCAGCAGCCCCCAGGATAGCGGGACTTTCGAGCAGTACTTC. It codes for CASSPQDSGTFEQYF.

For this clone: Germline and junction disagree at one end, which may indicate a read error. The chain is built from TRBV7-7 and TRBJ2-7; a possible D gene is TRBD1 (5 bases). Germline V gene sequence: CDR1 SSHAT, CDR2 FNYEAQ (reference sequence). The CDR3 loop spans 13 amino acids. In nucleotides, the CDR3 is TGTGCTAGCAGCTTGATCCAGGGTGGCGAGCAGTACTTC. As protein: CASSLIQGGEQYF.

The rearrangement uses TRBV12-3 or TRBV12-4 and TRBJ2-1; TRBD2 matches 12 bases. The CDR3 is 13 amino acids. V shed 10 bases and J 5 bases; nucleotides not matched to a gene: 3. Written as DNA, the CDR3 is TGTGCCATCACTAGCGGGGGGAACAATGAGCAGTTCTTC. Translated, it gives CAITSGGNNEQFF.

The rearrangement joins TRBV29-1 to TRBJ2-5; D remains unclear. V lost 4 bases and J 5 bases, leaving 11 bases between the germline ends. Looked up from germline, CDR1 is SQVTM and CDR2 is ANQGSEA. The CDR3 sequence is 12 residues long. The DNA of the CDR3 is TGCAGCGTTGGGTTTGGCAGGGAGACCCAGTACTTC. Translated: CSVGFGRETQYF.

The V gene is TRBV25-1, the J gene TRBJ1-5; D may be TRBD1 (5 bases). CDR3 length: 13 residues. Germline V lookup: CDR1 MGHDK, CDR2 SYGVNS. V was pared by 5 bases and J by 7 bases, with 12 bases between. This chain's CDR3 is CASSSGLGQPQHF. The CDR3 coding sequence is TGTGCCAGCAGTTCAGGGTTGGGACAGCCCCAGCATTTT.

This clone is a singleton in its sample. This chain connects TRBV28 to TRBJ2-7; 7 nucleotides line up with TRBD1. The V gene's germline CDR1 is MDHEN and CDR2 SYDVKM. With 5 bases clipped from V and 2 bases from J, the junction kept 12 bases outside the gene matches. The CDR3 runs to 16 residues. CDR3 sequence: CASSPITTGITYEQYF. DNA of the CDR3: TGTGCCAGCAGTCCAATAACGACAGGGATTACCTACGAGCAGTACTTC.

The gene calls are TRBV7-9 and TRBJ2-7; D unclear. V lost 4 bases and J lost 3, with 13 bases in between. This CDR3 has 14 amino acids. Germline lookup yields CDR1 SEHNR and CDR2 FQNEAQ (reference sequence). The CDR3 here is CASSSPQSYYEQYF. Written as DNA, the CDR3 is TGTGCCAGCAGCTCACCACAGTCTTACTACGAGCAGTACTTC.

This clone occurred a few times. The CDR3 loop is CALRLRDNGYTF. CDR3 DNA sequence: TGTGCCCTCCGACTACGGGACAATGGCTACACCTTC. The gene calls are TRBV28 and TRBJ1-2; possibly TRBD1 for D (6 bases). V was trimmed by 11 bases and J by 6 bases, leaving 16 bases between them. This CDR3 region has 12 residues. Germline CDR1 is MDHEN and CDR2 is SYDVKM.

The J gene is TRBJ2-7, the V gene TRBV28; 12 bases match TRBD1. The V and J ends lost 5 bases and 5 bases, in that order; junction bases with no gene match: 7. Germline V gene sequence: CDR1 MDHEN, CDR2 SYDVKM. There are 15 residues in the CDR3. The CDR3, as DNA: TGTGCCAGCAGTACATCCGGGACAGGGGGCCACGAGCAGTACTTC. It yields the protein CASSTSGTGGHEQYF.

The V call is TRBV18, the J call TRBJ1-4; D might be TRBD1 (6 bases). The CDR3 length is 17 residues. The germline V gene has CDR1 KGHSH and CDR2 LQKENI. The V end lost 0 bases, the J end lost 7 bases, and 18 bases lay between the germline ends. CDR3 residues: CASSPPYGSGEGEKLFF. The CDR3 DNA reads as TGTGCCAGCTCACCACCATACGGGTCAGGGGAGGGTGAAAAACTGTTTTTT.

This clone was seen a few times. The chain couples TRBV28 to TRBJ1-2, with TRBD1 matching over 12 bases. Losses at the gene ends were 8 bases for V and 3 bases for J; bases not matched to a gene: 10. Germline V gives CDR1 MDHEN, CDR2 SYDVKM. The CDR3 contains 16 residues. CDR3 protein: CASGGTGGPMDYGYTF. The CDR3 nucleotides read TGTGCCAGCGGGGGGACAGGGGGCCCTATGGACTATGGCTACACCTTC.

The chain uses TRBV3-1 (or the pseudogene TRBV3-2) and TRBJ2-7; maybe TRBD2 (6 bases). CDR3 length: 14 residues. V was shortened by 1 base and J by 6 bases, with 13 bases between the two germline ends. In germline, CDR1 is LGHDT, CDR2 YNNKEL (reference sequence). CDR3 amino acids: CASSQGTGVTEQYF. The DNA of the CDR3 is TGTGCCAGCAGCCAAGGTACGGGAGTAACCGAGCAGTACTTC.

The rearrangement uses TRBV28 and TRBJ2-7; 14 bases agree with TRBD2. J gave up 4 bases and V 5 bases, and 4 bases lay outside the gene matches. This CDR3 region has 15 residues. CDR1 is MDHEN and CDR2 is SYDVKM in the germline V gene. CDR3 residues: CASSKGTSGSYEQYF. DNA of the CDR3: TGTGCCAGCAGTAAAGGGACTAGCGGGAGTTACGAGCAGTACTTC.

The rearrangement uses TRBV29-1 and TRBJ2-7, with a weak D call TRBD1 (5 bases). Germline lookup yields CDR1 SQVTM and CDR2 ANQGSEA. The CDR3 has 12 residues. Trimming cost V 3 bases and J 7 bases, with 13 bases left between them. CDR3 loop: CSVETGAAEQYF. DNA of the CDR3: TGCAGCGTTGAGACTGGGGCGGCGGAGCAGTACTTC.

This chain links TRBV12-3 or TRBV12-4 with TRBJ2-3; D not certain. Trimming pared 6 bases from V and 3 bases from J, leaving 7 bases between. CDR3 length: 12 amino acids. CDR3 nucleotides: TGTGCCAGCAGCTCAACAACAGATACGCAGTATTTT. It is translated as CASSSTTDTQYF.

This clone has more than one count but fewer than ten. V is TRBV19 and J is TRBJ1-6, with D perhaps matching TRBD1 (5 bases). Trimming left V 8 bases short and J 9 bases short, with 17 bases between. Germline V CDR1 and CDR2: LNHDA, SQIVND (reference sequence). This CDR3 has 14 residues. The CDR3 reads CASAGGTFFSPLHF. The CDR3 nucleotides are TGTGCCAGTGCCGGAGGGACTTTCTTTTCACCCCTCCACTTT.

This chain's CDR3 is CASSYGQGNQPQHF. As DNA, the CDR3 is TGTGCCAGCAGTTACGGGCAGGGCAATCAGCCCCAGCATTTT. The chain employs TRBV6-2 or TRBV6-3 and TRBJ1-5; D is undetermined. The CDR3 covers 14 residues. The ends were cut back, 2 bases at V and 2 bases at J, with 7 bases in the middle. The germline V gene has CDR1 MNHEY and CDR2 SVGEGT.

The chain combines TRBV19 with TRBJ1-1, with TRBD1 identical over 9 bases. CDR1 is LNHDA and CDR2 is SQIVND in the germline V gene (reference sequence). The V gene end was trimmed by 6 bases and the J gene end by 5 bases; junction bases not matched to a gene: 7. The CDR3 covers 14 residues. CDR3 loop: CASRVQGARTEAFF. The CDR3 coding sequence is TGTGCCAGTAGAGTACAGGGGGCGCGGACTGAAGCTTTCTTT.

CDR3 region: CASSPYSGGGGVIYNEQFF. The CDR3 DNA is TGTGCCAGCAGCCCCTACAGCGGAGGCGGGGGGGTAATCTACAATGAGCAGTTCTTC. This chain links TRBV7-2 with TRBJ2-1; 9 bases fit TRBD2. V shed 5 bases, J shed 3 bases, and the junction held 17 bases outside the gene matches. Per the germline V gene, CDR1 is SGHTA and CDR2 is FQGNSA. The CDR3 is made up of 19 amino acids.

In this sample, this clone turned up a few times. The V and J genes are TRBV2 and TRBJ1-4; 7 nucleotides line up with TRBD1. The V gene end was trimmed by 4 bases and the J gene end by 2 bases; junction bases not matched to a gene: 4. The CDR3 runs 15 residues. The germline CDR1 and CDR2 sequences are SNHLY and FYNNEI. In DNA, the CDR3 is TGTGCCAGCAGTGTAAGGGGGCGGACTAATGAAAAACTGTTTTTT. This encodes CASSVRGRTNEKLFF.

This clone was detected a few times. This chain joins TRBV7-9 and TRBJ2-2; D unclear. The germline gives CDR1 SEHNR, CDR2 FQNEAQ (reference sequence). CDR3 size: 15 residues. The V end was cut by 5 bases, the J end by 2 bases, with 12 bases between. The CDR3 nucleotides are TGTGCCAGCAGCCCCCTTGCGTCTAACACCGGGGAGCTGTTTTTT. It is translated as CASSPLASNTGELFF.

This sequence joins TRBV20-1 and TRBJ2-5; TRBD2 aligns across 8 bases. CDR1 and CDR2 (germline): DFQATT, SNEGSKA (reference sequence). This CDR3 region has 12 residues. V lost 6 bases, J lost 6 bases, and 6 bases stayed unmatched. In nucleotides, the CDR3 is TGCAGTGCAAGTTTAGCGGGGAAGACCCAGTACTTC. Translated, it gives CSASLAGKTQYF.

V and J are TRBV28 and TRBJ2-3; D not resolved. Trimming shortened V by 3 bases and J by 0 bases, and 7 bases separated the two germline ends. Germline V gives CDR1 MDHEN, CDR2 SYDVKM. The CDR3 is 14 residues long. The DNA for the CDR3 is TGTGCCAGCAGTTTCTCTAGAAGCACAGATACGCAGTATTTT. Its translation: CASSFSRSTDTQYF.

This clone has just one count. This rearrangement joins TRBV30 to TRBJ2-5, with 8 bases aligning to TRBD2. The CDR3 consists of 14 residues. Looked up from germline, CDR1 is GTSNPN and CDR2 is SVGIG (reference sequence). With V trimmed by 5 bases and J by 5 bases, 10 bases remained unmatched. In DNA, the CDR3 is TGTGCCTGGGGGGGACTAGGTCTTATGGAGACCCAGTACTTC. Translation: CAWGGLGLMETQYF.

This clone was observed a few times. The CDR3 DNA reads TGTGCCAGCAGCTTGGGACAGAAAAGCAATCAGCCCCAGCATTTT. Translated, it gives CASSLGQKSNQPQHF. The V gene is TRBV5-8, the J gene TRBJ1-5, with D perhaps matching TRBD1 (5 bases). This CDR3 has 15 amino acids. The V end lost 0 bases, the J end lost 1 base, and 8 bases lay between the germline ends. CDR1 is SGHTS, CDR2 YDEGEE, per germline.